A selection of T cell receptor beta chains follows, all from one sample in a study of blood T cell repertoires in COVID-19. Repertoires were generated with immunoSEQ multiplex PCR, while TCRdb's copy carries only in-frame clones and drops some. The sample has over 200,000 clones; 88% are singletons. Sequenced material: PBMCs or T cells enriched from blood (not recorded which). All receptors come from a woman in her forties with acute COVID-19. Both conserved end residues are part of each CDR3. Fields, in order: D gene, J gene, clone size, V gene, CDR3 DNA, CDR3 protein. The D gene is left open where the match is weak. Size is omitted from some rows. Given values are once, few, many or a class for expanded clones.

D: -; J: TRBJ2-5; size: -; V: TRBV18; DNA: TGTGCCAGCTCACCTATACAAGAGACCCAGTACTTC; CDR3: CASSPIQETQYF
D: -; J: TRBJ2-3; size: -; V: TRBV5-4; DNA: TGTGCCAGCAGCTTGGCAGGACAGAGAGATACGCAGTATTTT; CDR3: CASSLAGQRDTQYF
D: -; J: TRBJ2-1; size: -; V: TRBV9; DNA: TGTGCCAGCAGCTTACGCACTATAGCGGGACAGGGAGGCGAGCAGTTCTTC; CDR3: CASSLRTIAGQGGEQFF
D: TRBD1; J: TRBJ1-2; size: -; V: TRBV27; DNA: TGTGCCAGCGGGGGAAGGGACAGGGTATCAAAATTCTATGGCTACACCTTC; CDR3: CASGGRDRVSKFYGYTF
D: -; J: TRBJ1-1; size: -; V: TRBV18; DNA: TGTGCCAGCTCACCGCTACGGAGCGACACTGAAGCTTTCTTT; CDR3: CASSPLRSDTEAFF
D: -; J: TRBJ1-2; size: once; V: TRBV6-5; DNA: TGTGCCAGCAGTCGAGAGAAGATCCCTAACTATGGCTACACCTTC; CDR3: CASSREKIPNYGYTF
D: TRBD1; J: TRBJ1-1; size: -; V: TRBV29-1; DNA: TGCAGCGTAGACAGGGGGCGGAACACTGAAGCTTTCTTT; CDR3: CSVDRGRNTEAFF
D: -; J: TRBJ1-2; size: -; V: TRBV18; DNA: TGTGCCAGCTCACTGACCGGGAGAGGGCCGACCCCGACTAACTATGGCTACACCTTC; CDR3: CASSLTGRGPTPTNYGYTF
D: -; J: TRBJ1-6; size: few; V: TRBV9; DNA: TGTGCCAGCAGCGTATCCCCGGGGAATTCACCCCTCCACTTT; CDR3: CASSVSPGNSPLHF
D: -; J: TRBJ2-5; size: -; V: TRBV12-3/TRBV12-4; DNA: TGTGCCAGCAGGCTTGGAGGTGGAGAGACCCAGTACTTC; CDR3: CASRLGGGETQYF
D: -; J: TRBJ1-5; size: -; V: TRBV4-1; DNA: TGCGCCAGCAGCCAAGACCTCGCGGGGGGGCCCCAGCATTTT; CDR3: CASSQDLAGGPQHF
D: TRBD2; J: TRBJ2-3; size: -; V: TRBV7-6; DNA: TGTGCCAGCAGCTTAGGCGGGGGGTTCACAGATACGCAGTATTTT; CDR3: CASSLGGGFTDTQYF
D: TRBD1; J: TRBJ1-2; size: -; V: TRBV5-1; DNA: TGCGCCAGCAGCCCACAGGGGAACTATGGCTACACCTTC; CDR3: CASSPQGNYGYTF
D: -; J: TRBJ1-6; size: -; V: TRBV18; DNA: TGTGCCAGCTCACCTATGGAACAGCAGTATTCACCCCTCCACTTT; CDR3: CASSPMEQQYSPLHF
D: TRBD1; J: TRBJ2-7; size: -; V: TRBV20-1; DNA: TGCAGTGCTATCAGGGGGCGAGAGCAGTACTTC; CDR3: CSAIRGREQYF
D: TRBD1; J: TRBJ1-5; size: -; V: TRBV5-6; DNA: TGTGCCAGCAGCTTGTCAGGGGGATGGAATCAGCCCCAGCATTTT; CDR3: CASSLSGGWNQPQHF
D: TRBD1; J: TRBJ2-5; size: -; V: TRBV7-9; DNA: TGTGCCAGCAGCTCACCAAGACCGACAGGGGAGACCCAGTACTTC; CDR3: CASSSPRPTGETQYF
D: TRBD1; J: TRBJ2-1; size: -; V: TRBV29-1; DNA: TGCAGCGTCCAGGGGGACGTCCGAACCTCCTACAATGAGCAGTTCTTC; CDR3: CSVQGDVRTSYNEQFF
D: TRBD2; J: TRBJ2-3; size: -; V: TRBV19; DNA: TGTGCCAGTAGTACCCCCCGTGGTAGCGGGGGGGGCACAGATACGCAGTATTTT; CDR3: CASSTPRGSGGGTDTQYF
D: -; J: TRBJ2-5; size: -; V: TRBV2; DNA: TGTGCCAGCAGTGAAGGGGGCGGTGAGACCCAGTACTTC; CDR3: CASSEGGGETQYF
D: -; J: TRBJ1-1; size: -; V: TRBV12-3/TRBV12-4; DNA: TGTGCCAGCAGGTTGGAAGCGAAGGCTGAAGCTTTCTTT; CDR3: CASRLEAKAEAFF
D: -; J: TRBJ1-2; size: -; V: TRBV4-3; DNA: TGCGCCAGCAGCCAAGAAACAGACTCAATAGGGAGCCCCTATGGCTACACCTTC; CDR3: CASSQETDSIGSPYGYTF
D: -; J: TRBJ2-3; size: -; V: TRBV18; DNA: TGTGCCAGCTCACCATTCCGAGATACGCAGTATTTT; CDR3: CASSPFRDTQYF
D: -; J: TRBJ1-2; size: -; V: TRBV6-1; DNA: TGTGCCAGCAGTGAAGCGCTGGGCAGGGTGGTCGGTGGCTACACCTTC; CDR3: CASSEALGRVVGGYTF
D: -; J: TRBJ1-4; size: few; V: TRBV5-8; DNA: TGTGCCAGCAGCTTGGGAGTCCCAACTAATGAAAAACTGTTTTTT; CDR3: CASSLGVPTNEKLFF
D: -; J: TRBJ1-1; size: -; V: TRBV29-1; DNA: TGCAGCGTTGACCACCGGGAAAGGACTTTCTTT; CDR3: CSVDHRERTFF
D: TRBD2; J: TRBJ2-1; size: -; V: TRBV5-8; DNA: TGTGCCAGCAGCTTCCTAGCGGGAGGGCCGGGAAATGAGCAGTTCTTC; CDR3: CASSFLAGGPGNEQFF
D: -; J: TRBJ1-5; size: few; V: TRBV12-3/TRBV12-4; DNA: TGTGCCAGCAGTTTGGGAGGGGAGCAGCCCCAGCATTTT; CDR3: CASSLGGEQPQHF
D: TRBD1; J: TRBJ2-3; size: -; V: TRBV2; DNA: TGTGCCAGCAGGCGACAGGGGGCGTCAGATACGCAGTATTTT; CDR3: CASRRQGASDTQYF
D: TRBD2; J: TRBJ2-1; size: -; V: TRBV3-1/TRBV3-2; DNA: TGTGCCAGCACCCCAGCAGCGGGAGGGCTCAATGAGCAGTTCTTC; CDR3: CASTPAAGGLNEQFF
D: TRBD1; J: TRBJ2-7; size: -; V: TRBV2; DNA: TGTGCCAGCAGTGAAGGACGGACAGGAGCCTACGAGCAGTACTTC; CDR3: CASSEGRTGAYEQYF
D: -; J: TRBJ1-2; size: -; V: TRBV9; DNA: TGTGCCAGCAGCGGAGGAAAACAGGGAAGTTGGGGCTACACCTTC; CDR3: CASSGGKQGSWGYTF
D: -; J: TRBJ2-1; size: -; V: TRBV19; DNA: TGTGCCAGTAGGTCAGGGTTGTTGGCCTACAATGAGCAGTTCTTC; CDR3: CASRSGLLAYNEQFF
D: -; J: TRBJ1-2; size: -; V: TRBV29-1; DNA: TGCAGCGTTGTAAGGGGCTATGGCTACACCTTC; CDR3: CSVVRGYGYTF
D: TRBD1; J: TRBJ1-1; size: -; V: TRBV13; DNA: TGTGCCAGCAGCTTAGGGCTGGGACAGGGGGGCACTGAAGCTTTCTTT; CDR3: CASSLGLGQGGTEAFF
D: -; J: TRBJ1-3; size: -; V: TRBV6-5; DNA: TGTGCCAGCGGTTCGCGGCTGACCTCTGGAAACACCATATATTTT; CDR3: CASGSRLTSGNTIYF
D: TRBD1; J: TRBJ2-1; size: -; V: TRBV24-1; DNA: TGTGCCACCAGTGATTTGTGGGGACAGAACAATGAGCAGTTCTTC; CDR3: CATSDLWGQNNEQFF
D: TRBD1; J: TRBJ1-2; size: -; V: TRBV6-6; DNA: TGTGCCAGCAGTGACGGGACAGGATATGGCTACACCTTC; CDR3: CASSDGTGYGYTF
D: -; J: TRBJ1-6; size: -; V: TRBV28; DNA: TGTGCCAGCAGTTTGGGAGGGGCCGGCTATAATTCACCCCTCCACTTT; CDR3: CASSLGGAGYNSPLHF
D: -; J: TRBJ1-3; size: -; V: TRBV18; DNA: TGTGCCAGCTCACCCTTGGGCAGGGGTCCGTCGAGGGGAAACACCATATATTTT; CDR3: CASSPLGRGPSRGNTIYF
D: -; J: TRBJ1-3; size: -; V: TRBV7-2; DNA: TGTGCCAGCGCTCCGGGGGTCGGAGCTGGAAACACCATATATTTT; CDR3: CASAPGVGAGNTIYF
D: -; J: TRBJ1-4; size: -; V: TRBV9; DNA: TGTGCCAGCAGCCCAACGGGGGGTTGGGAAAAACTGTTTTTT; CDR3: CASSPTGGWEKLFF
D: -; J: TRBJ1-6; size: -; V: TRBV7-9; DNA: TGTGCCAGCAGCTTAGCCCTGACACTCCCCCTCCACTTT; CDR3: CASSLALTLPLHF
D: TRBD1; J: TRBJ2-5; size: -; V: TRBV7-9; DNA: TGTGCCAGCAGCTTAGCAACAGGGGGCGCAGAGACCCAGTACTTC; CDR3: CASSLATGGAETQYF
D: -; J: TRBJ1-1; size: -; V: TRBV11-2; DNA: TGTGCCAGCAGCTCAGACGTGAACACTGAAGCTTTCTTT; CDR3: CASSSDVNTEAFF
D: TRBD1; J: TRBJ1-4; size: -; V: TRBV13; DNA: TGTGCCAGCAGCTCAACCCGGGACAGGGGACATGAAAAACTGTTTTTT; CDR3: CASSSTRDRGHEKLFF
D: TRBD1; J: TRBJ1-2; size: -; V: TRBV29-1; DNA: TGCAGCGTCGACAGGGGCGGCTACACCTTC; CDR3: CSVDRGGYTF
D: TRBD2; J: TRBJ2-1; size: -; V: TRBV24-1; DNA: TGTGCCACCAGTGATTCCGGACTAGCGGGGGACAATGAGCAGTTCTTC; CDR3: CATSDSGLAGDNEQFF